Listed here are 21 T cell receptor beta chains from one sample, sequenced in a study of cytomegalovirus exposure and HLA in healthy donors. Assay used: immunoSEQ multiplex PCR; TCRdb lists only in-frame clones, some missing. The table shows approximately 270,000 clones, with roughly 90% occurring only once. The sample was PBMCs. Receptor source: a young woman in good health and CMV-seronegative.

J is TRBJ2-2 and V is TRBV6-5, with D tentatively TRBD2 (6 bases). Trimming removed 5 bases at V and 2 bases at J, with 12 bases between. This CDR3 comprises 15 residues. The germline V gene encodes CDR1 MNHEY and CDR2 SVGAGI. The CDR3 protein is CASSAGTINTGELFF. The CDR3 DNA reads as TGTGCCAGCAGTGCGGGAACGATAAACACCGGGGAGCTGTTTTTT.

The V call is TRBV19, the J call TRBJ2-7; a possible D gene is TRBD2 (5 bases). Germline values: CDR1 LNHDA, CDR2 SQIVND (reference sequence). The V end lost 2 bases, the J end lost 2 bases, and 10 bases lay between the germline ends. The CDR3 runs 14 residues. The CDR3 loop reads CASSINGVPYEQYV. The CDR3 coding sequence is TGTGCCAGTAGTATAAACGGGGTTCCCTACGAGCAGTACGTC.

The CDR3 is CASSYKGARDTEAFF. As DNA, the CDR3 is TGTGCCAGCAGTTACAAGGGGGCGAGGGACACTGAAGCTTTCTTT. The chain uses TRBV6-6 and TRBJ1-1; 7 bases align to TRBD1. V lost 2 bases, J lost 3 bases, and 6 bases stayed unmatched. Germline assignment: CDR1 MNHNY and CDR2 SVGAGI (reference sequence). This CDR3 has 15 amino acids.

V and J are TRBV28 and TRBJ2-7; 7 bases match TRBD1. The V segment lost 4 bases and the J segment 4 bases; nucleotides outside the gene matches: 7. The CDR3 extends over 14 amino acids. Germline values: CDR1 MDHEN, CDR2 SYDVKM. The CDR3: CASSSWTGDYEQYV. For the CDR3, the DNA is TGTGCCAGCAGTTCATGGACAGGTGATTACGAGCAGTACGTC.

This rearrangement joins TRBV4-1 to TRBJ1-2, with 7 nucleotides matching TRBD1. Germline lookup yields CDR1 MGHRA and CDR2 YSYEKL. The CDR3 is 14 amino acids. Trimming took 5 bases from V and 3 from J; bases not matched to a gene: 6. The CDR3 is CASSASRGDYGYTF. As DNA, the CDR3 is TGCGCCAGCAGCGCCTCCAGGGGGGACTATGGCTACACCTTC.

This clone has only a few counts. The chain joins TRBV19 to TRBJ1-1, with 7 bases lining up with TRBD1. V lost 6 bases and J lost 4; bases outside the gene matches: 14. The CDR3 loop spans 16 amino acids. Germline V gene data show CDR1 as LNHDA and CDR2 as SQIVND (reference sequence). The CDR3 DNA sequence: TGTGCCAGTAGACCCACCTTACAGGGGAAAGGCACTGAAGCTTTCTTT. It yields the protein CASRPTLQGKGTEAFF.

The chain couples TRBV28 to TRBJ2-3; TRBD2 aligns across 8 bases. V lost 0 bases and J lost 5; bases outside the gene matches: 16. This CDR3 has 19 residues. Germline CDR1 and CDR2: MDHEN and SYDVKM. CDR3: CASSLWEGTGGGRGDTQYF. The CDR3 coding sequence is TGTGCCAGCAGTTTATGGGAGGGGACTGGCGGGGGGCGAGGAGATACGCAGTATTTT.

This chain links TRBV7-8 with TRBJ1-6, with D possibly TRBD1 on 6 matching bases. The germline CDR1 and CDR2 sequences are SGHVS and FQNEAQ. V lost 3 bases to trimming and J lost 7 bases, with 19 bases between them. The CDR3 spans 17 residues. CDR3 sequence (DNA): TGTGCCAGCAGCTTTACCAATCCGGGACAAAAGAATTCACCCCTCCACTTT. It yields the protein CASSFTNPGQKNSPLHF.

The chain couples TRBV28 to TRBJ2-7, with D maybe TRBD2 (6 bases). The germline gives CDR1 MDHEN, CDR2 SYDVKM. The CDR3 consists of 14 residues. Trimming took 6 bases from V and 0 from J, leaving 12 bases between them. Here the CDR3 reads CASRKRDSSYEQYV. The CDR3 DNA reads as TGTGCCAGCAGGAAACGGGACTCCTCCTACGAGCAGTACGTC.

The rearrangement uses TRBV5-1 and TRBJ2-3, with TRBD1 matching over 9 bases. The CDR3 runs to 16 residues. After removal of 0 bases from V and 3 bases from J, the junction contained 5 bases not matched to a gene. Germline V CDR1 and CDR2: SGHRS, YFSETQ. The CDR3 coding sequence is TGCGCCAGCAGCTTGGTCCGGGACAGGGTGACAGATACGCAGTATTTT. Its translation is CASSLVRDRVTDTQYF.

The chain links TRBV7-2 to TRBJ1-6; 9 bases are a match to TRBD1. Trimming at V came to 10 bases and at J to 9 bases, leaving 16 bases not matched to a gene. The CDR3 runs to 16 residues. Per the germline V gene, CDR1 is SGHTA and CDR2 is FQGNSA. The chain's CDR3 is CAIPLHPGQGSSPLHF. The DNA of the CDR3 is TGTGCCATCCCCTTACATCCGGGACAGGGATCTTCACCCCTCCACTTT.

The rearrangement links TRBV7-8 to TRBJ1-2, with a weak D call TRBD1 (5 bases). Trimming took off 4 bases at V and 4 bases at J, with 19 bases between the two ends. This CDR3 region has 16 residues. Germline assignment: CDR1 SGHVS and CDR2 FQNEAQ. CDR3 in DNA: TGTGCCAGCAGCTCCCCCCGGGGGGTCGGGAGCTATGGCTACACCTTC. This codes for CASSSPRGVGSYGYTF.

This chain uses TRBV4-3 with TRBJ2-7, with TRBD1 as a possible D gene (5 bases). The length of the CDR3 is 13 residues. CDR1 is LGHNA, CDR2 YSLEER, per germline. V was pared by 3 bases and J by 2 bases, with 8 bases between. The CDR3 loop reads CASSQDTAYEQYF. CDR3 nucleotides: TGCGCCAGCAGCCAGGACACCGCCTACGAGCAGTACTTC.

This chain uses TRBV11-2 with TRBJ1-2; possibly TRBD1 for D (6 bases). Germline assignment: CDR1 SGHAT and CDR2 FQNNGV. The CDR3 loop spans 13 amino acids. With 8 bases removed from V and 1 base from J, the gap between germline ends came to 11 bases. Here the CDR3 reads CASARTVNYGYTF. In nucleotides, the CDR3 is TGTGCCAGCGCCAGGACAGTTAACTATGGCTACACCTTC.

The V gene is TRBV28, the J gene TRBJ2-7, with TRBD1 as a possible D gene (6 bases). The germline CDR1 and CDR2 sequences are MDHEN and SYDVKM. There are 14 residues in the CDR3. V lost 5 bases, J lost 2 bases, and 13 bases lay in between. The CDR3 region has the DNA TGTGCCAGCAGTCACAGGGACGGAACCTACGAGCAGTACTTC. Its protein product is CASSHRDGTYEQYF.

The CDR3 protein is CSVPGQGSYEQYF. DNA of the CDR3: TGCAGCGTTCCGGGACAGGGGTCCTACGAGCAGTACTTC. The chain has TRBV29-1 and TRBJ2-7; 10 bases agree with TRBD1. The CDR3 has 13 residues. The germline V gene encodes CDR1 SQVTM and CDR2 ANQGSEA. Trimming at V came to 5 bases and at J to 1 base, leaving 2 bases not matched to a gene.

The chain carries TRBV27 and TRBJ1-6, with 7 bases that match TRBD1. The germline CDR1 and CDR2 sequences are MNHEY and SMNVEV (reference sequence). V lost 7 bases, J lost 5 bases, and 11 bases stayed unmatched. The CDR3 totals 16 residues. For the CDR3, the DNA is TGTGCCAGCAAACGATCACCGGGACAGAATAATTCACCCCTCCACTTT. Protein: CASKRSPGQNNSPLHF.

V and J are TRBV19 and TRBJ2-5, with 14 nucleotides matching TRBD2. Germline trimming cut 4 bases from V and 2 bases from J; bases unmatched to any gene: 3. The CDR3 is 16 amino acids. CDR1 is LNHDA and CDR2 is SQIVND in the germline V gene (reference sequence). The CDR3 is CASSNGLAGGQETQYF. The CDR3 bases are TGTGCCAGTAGTAACGGACTAGCGGGGGGTCAAGAGACCCAGTACTTC.

This clone was recorded a few times. The genes are TRBV5-4 and TRBJ1-6; TRBD1 matches at 9 bases. Germline trimming cut 4 bases from V and 5 bases from J; bases unmatched to any gene: 1. Germline-derived CDR1 and CDR2 are SGHNT and YYREEE (reference sequence). The CDR3 extends over 14 amino acids. CDR3 sequence reads: CASSRTGDNSPLHF. Here the CDR3 DNA reads TGTGCCAGCAGCAGGACAGGGGATAATTCACCCCTCCACTTT.

This clone occurred a few times. This chain connects TRBV5-1 to TRBJ1-2, with 7 positions matching TRBD1. The V and J ends lost 2 bases and 8 bases, in that order; junction bases with no gene match: 9. The V gene's germline CDR1 is SGHRS and CDR2 YFSETQ. This CDR3 has 14 amino acids. CDR3 amino acids: CASSLRQGGVGYTF. CDR3 coding DNA: TGCGCCAGCAGCTTAAGACAGGGCGGCGTAGGCTACACCTTC.

The chain has TRBV6-1 and TRBJ2-7; the D gene is possibly TRBD1 (5 bases). V lost 4 bases to trimming and J lost 3 bases, with 10 bases between them. This CDR3 is built from 13 residues. Germline lookup yields CDR1 MNHNS and CDR2 SASEGT. The CDR3 nucleotides read TGTGCCAGCAGTGTACAGGTATTCTACGAGCAGTACGTC. Translation: CASSVQVFYEQYV.